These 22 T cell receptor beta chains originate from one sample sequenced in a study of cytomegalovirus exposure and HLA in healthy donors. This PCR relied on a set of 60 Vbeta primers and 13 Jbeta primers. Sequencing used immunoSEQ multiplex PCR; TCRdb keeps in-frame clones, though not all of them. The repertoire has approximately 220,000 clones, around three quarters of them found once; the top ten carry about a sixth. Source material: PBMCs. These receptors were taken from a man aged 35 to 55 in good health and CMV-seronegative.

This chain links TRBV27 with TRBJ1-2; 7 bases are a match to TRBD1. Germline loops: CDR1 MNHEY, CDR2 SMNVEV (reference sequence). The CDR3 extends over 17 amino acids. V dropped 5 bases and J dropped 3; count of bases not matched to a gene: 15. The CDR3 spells CASSRQGRGRPHYGYTF. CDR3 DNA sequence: TGTGCCAGCAGTCGCCAGGGTAGGGGGCGGCCACACTATGGCTACACCTTC.

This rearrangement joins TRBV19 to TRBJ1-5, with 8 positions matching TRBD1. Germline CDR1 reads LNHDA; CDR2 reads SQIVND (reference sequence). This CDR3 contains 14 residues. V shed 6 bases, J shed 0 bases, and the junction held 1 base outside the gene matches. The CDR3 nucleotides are TGTGCCAGTAGACAGGGGGGTAGCAATCAGCCCCAGCATTTT. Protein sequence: CASRQGGSNQPQHF.

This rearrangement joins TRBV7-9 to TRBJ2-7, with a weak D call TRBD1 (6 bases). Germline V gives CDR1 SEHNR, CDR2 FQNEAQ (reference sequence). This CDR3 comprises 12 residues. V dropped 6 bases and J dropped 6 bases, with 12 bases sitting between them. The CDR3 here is CASSAQGGEQYF. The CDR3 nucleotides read TGTGCCAGCAGTGCACAAGGGGGCGAGCAGTACTTC.

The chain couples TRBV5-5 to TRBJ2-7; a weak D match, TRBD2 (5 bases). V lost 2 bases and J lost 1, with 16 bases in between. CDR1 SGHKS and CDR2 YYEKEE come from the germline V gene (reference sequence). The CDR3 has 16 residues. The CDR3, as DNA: TGTGCCAGCAGCTTAACCCGAGGGCAGACATCCTACGAGCAGTACTTC. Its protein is CASSLTRGQTSYEQYF.

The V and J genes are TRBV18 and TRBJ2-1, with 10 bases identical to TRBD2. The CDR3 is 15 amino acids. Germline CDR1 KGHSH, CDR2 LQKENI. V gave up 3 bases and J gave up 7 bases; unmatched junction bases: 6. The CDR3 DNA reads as TGTGCCAGCTCACCCCTAGCGGGAGCTGGGAATGAGCAGTTCTTC. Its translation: CASSPLAGAGNEQFF.

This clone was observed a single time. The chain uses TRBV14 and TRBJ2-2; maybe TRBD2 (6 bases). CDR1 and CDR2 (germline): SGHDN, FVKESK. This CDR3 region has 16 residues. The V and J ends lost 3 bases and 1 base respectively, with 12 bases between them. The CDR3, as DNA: TGTGCCAGCAGCCAGGACCTGGGACTGAACACCGGGGAGCTGTTTTTT. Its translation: CASSQDLGLNTGELFF.

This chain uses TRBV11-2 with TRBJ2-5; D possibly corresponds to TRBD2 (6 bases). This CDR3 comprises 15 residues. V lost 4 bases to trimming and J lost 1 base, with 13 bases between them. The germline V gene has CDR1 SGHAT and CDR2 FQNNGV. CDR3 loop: CASSWGVGGQETQYF. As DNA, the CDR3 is TGTGCCAGCAGCTGGGGGGTGGGGGGCCAAGAGACCCAGTACTTC.

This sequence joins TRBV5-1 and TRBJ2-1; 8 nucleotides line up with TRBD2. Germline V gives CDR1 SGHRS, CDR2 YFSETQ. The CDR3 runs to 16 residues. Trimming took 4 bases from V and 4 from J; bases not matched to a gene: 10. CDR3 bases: TGCGCCAGCAGCCCCAGCGGGAGAAAGGGATACAATGAGCAGTTCTTC. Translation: CASSPSGRKGYNEQFF.

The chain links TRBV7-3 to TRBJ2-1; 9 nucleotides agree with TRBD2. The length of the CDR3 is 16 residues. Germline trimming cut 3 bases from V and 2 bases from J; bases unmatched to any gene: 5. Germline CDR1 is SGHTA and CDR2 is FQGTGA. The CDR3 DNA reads TGTGCCAGCAGCTTGTATAGCGGGAGCCCCTACAATGAGCAGTTCTTC. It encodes CASSLYSGSPYNEQFF.

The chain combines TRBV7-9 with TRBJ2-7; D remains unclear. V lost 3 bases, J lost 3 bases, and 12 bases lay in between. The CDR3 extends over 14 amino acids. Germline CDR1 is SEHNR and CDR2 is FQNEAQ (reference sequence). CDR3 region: CASSFLRPGYEQYF. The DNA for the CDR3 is TGTGCCAGCAGCTTCCTCCGCCCCGGCTACGAGCAGTACTTC.

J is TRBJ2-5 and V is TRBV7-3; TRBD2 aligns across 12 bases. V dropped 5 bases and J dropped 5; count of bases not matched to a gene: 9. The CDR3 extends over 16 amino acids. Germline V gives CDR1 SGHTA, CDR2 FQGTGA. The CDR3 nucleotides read TGTGCCAGCAGCCAGTCACTAGCGGGGGGCTGGGAGACCCAGTACTTC. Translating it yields CASSQSLAGGWETQYF.

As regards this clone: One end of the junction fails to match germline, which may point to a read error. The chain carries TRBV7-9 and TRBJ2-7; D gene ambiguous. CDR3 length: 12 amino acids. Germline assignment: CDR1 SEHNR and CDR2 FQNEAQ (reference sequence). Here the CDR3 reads CSSTSRAYEQYF. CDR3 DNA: TGTTCCAGCACCTCGAGAGCCTACGAGCAGTACTTC.

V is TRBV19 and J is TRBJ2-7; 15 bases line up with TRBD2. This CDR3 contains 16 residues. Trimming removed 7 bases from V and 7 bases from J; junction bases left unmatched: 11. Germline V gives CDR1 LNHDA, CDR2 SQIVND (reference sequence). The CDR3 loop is CASTGLAGGPAAEQYF. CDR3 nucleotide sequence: TGTGCCAGTACCGGACTAGCGGGAGGGCCAGCTGCGGAGCAGTACTTC.

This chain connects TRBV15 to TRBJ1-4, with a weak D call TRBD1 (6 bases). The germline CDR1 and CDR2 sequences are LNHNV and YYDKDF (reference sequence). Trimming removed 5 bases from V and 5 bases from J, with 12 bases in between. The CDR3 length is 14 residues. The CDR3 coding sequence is TGTGCCACCAGCCACCGGGACACCAATGAAAAACTGTTTTTT. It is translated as CATSHRDTNEKLFF.

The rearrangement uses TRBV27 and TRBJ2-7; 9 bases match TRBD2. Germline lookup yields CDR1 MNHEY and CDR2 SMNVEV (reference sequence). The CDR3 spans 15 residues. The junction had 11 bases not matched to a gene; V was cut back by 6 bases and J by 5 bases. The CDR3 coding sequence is TGTGCCAGCAGGCCCCAAAGCGGGAGGACCCACGAGCAGTACTTC. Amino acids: CASRPQSGRTHEQYF.

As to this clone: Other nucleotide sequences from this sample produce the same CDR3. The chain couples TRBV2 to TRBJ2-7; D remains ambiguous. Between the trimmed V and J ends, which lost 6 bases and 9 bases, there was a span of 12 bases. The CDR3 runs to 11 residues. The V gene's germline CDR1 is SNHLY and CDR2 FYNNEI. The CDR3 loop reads CASSEAVGQYF. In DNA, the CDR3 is TGTGCCAGCAGCGAGGCGGTTGGGCAGTACTTC.

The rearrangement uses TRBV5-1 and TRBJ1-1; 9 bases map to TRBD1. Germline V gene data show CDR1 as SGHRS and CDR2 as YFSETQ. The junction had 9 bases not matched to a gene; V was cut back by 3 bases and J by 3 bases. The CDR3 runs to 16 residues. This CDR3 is CASSWDRASGDTEAFF. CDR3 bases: TGCGCCAGCAGCTGGGACAGGGCTTCGGGGGACACTGAAGCTTTCTTT.

The CDR3 region is CASSRVLNTEAFF. For the CDR3, the DNA is TGTGCCAGCTCACGCGTCTTGAACACTGAAGCTTTCTTT. This chain connects TRBV18 to TRBJ1-1; no clear D gene. Per the germline V gene, CDR1 is KGHSH and CDR2 is LQKENI. The CDR3 extends over 13 amino acids. The V and J ends lost 4 bases and 0 bases respectively, with 6 bases between them.

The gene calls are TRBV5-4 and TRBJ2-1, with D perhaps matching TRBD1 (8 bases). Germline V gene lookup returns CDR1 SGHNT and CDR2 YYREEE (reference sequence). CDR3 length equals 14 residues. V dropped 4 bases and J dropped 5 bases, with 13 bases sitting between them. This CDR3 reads CASSTGGVDNEQFF. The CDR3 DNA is TGTGCCAGCAGCACAGGGGGGGTGGACAATGAGCAGTTCTTC. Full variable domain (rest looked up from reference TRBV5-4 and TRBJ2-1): ETGVTQSPTHLIKTRGQQVTLRCSSQSGHNTVSWYQQALGQGPQFIFQYYREEENGRGNFPPRFSGLQFPNYSSELNVNALELDDSALYLCASSTGGVDNEQFFGPGTRLTVL.

CDR3 region: CASSRLLGGLGEAFF. CDR3 DNA: TGTGCCAGCAGCCGCCTTTTAGGGGGCCTTGGTGAAGCTTTCTTT. The chain is built from TRBV7-9 and TRBJ1-1; 7 nucleotides line up with TRBD1. With V trimmed by 5 bases and J by 7 bases, 13 bases remained unmatched. Germline CDR1 reads SEHNR; CDR2 reads FQNEAQ (reference sequence). The CDR3 runs 15 residues.

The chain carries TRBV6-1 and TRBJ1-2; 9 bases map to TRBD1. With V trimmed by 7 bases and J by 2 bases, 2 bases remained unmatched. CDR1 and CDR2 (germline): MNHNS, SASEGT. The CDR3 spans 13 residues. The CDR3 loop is CASTGTGNYGYTF. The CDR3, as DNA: TGTGCCAGCACCGGGACAGGGAACTATGGCTACACCTTC.

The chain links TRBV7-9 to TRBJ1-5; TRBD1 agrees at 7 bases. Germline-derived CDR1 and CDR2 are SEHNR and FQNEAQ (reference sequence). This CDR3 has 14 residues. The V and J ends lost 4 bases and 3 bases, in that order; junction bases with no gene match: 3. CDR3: CASSSGQPNQPQHF. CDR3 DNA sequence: TGTGCCAGCAGCTCGGGACAGCCCAATCAGCCCCAGCATTTT. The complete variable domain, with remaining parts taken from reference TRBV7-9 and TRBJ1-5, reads DTGVSQNPRHKITKRGQNVTFRCDPISEHNRLYWYRQTLGQGPEFLTYFQNEAQLEKSRLLSDRFSAERPKGSFSTLEIQRTEQGDSAMYLCASSSGQPNQPQHFGDGTRLSIL.